This T cell receptor (beta chain) was captured in a study of blood T cells in healthy people across ages. CDR1 and CDR2 from the germline V gene are LGHNT and FRNRAP. V was clipped by 1 base and J by 2 bases, with 7 bases between them. The CDR3 has 14 amino acids. For the second PCR, which ran for about 7 to 11 cycles, a sample-barcoded 5' primer and a J-beta primer mix were used. Via MiXCR, TCRdb re-called the 5' RACE reads, giving one row per CDR3 protein. The sample lists some 920,000 distinct CDR3 sequences, approximately 50% occurring once. This clonotype was detected a few times. Specimen: blood. This TCR was recovered from an older woman in good health. J is TRBJ2-3 and V is TRBV12-5; D gene uncertain. The CDR3 region has the DNA TGTGCTAGTGGTTTGGGACTTAACACAGATACGCAGTATTTT. Amino acid sequence: CASGLGLNTDTQYF.